The rows below give T cell receptor beta chains drawn from one sample of a study of post-analysis software for immune sequencing data. TCRdb re-called the PCR reads with MiXCR, one entry per CDR3 protein. The sample has some 690,000 distinct CDR3 sequences, 30% seen once. The material sequenced was blood. The receptors stem from a girl aged 5-17 years with multiple sclerosis. Each CDR3 is given with its conserved first and last residue. D genes are given only for firm matches. The size entry is marked missing in some rows and otherwise reads once, few, many or a size class.

cdr3_nt: TGCGCCAGCAGCACCCGACTAGCCGTGGCAGATACGCAGTATTTT; cdr3_aa: CASSTRLAVADTQYF; v_call: TRBV4-1; clone_size: few; j_call: TRBJ2-3; d_call: TRBD2
cdr3_nt: TGTGCCAGCAGCCCGAATCTGACAGGGCCGAATTCACCCCTCCACTTT; cdr3_aa: CASSPNLTGPNSPLHF; v_call: TRBV6-1; clone_size: -; j_call: TRBJ1-6; d_call: TRBD1
cdr3_nt: TGTGCCACCAGCAGGGACCTGCTAGGCACAGATACGCAGTATTTT; cdr3_aa: CATSRDLLGTDTQYF; v_call: TRBV15; clone_size: -; j_call: TRBJ2-3; d_call: -
cdr3_nt: TGCGCCAGCAGCCAAGATCTTGCGGACACAGATACGCAGTATTTT; cdr3_aa: CASSQDLADTDTQYF; v_call: TRBV4-3; clone_size: few; j_call: TRBJ2-3; d_call: -
cdr3_nt: TGTGCCAGCATGAAGCAGGGGATAACAGATACGCAGTATTTT; cdr3_aa: CASMKQGITDTQYF; v_call: TRBV27; clone_size: -; j_call: TRBJ2-3; d_call: -
cdr3_nt: TGTGCCAGCAGCCCCTGGAGCAGCGGAGCCTACGAGCAGTACTTC; cdr3_aa: CASSPWSSGAYEQYF; v_call: TRBV28; clone_size: few; j_call: TRBJ2-7; d_call: -
cdr3_nt: TGCGCCAGCAGCGGAATAGCGGGGGGGCGGACAGATACGCAGTATTTT; cdr3_aa: CASSGIAGGRTDTQYF; v_call: TRBV5-1; clone_size: -; j_call: TRBJ2-3; d_call: TRBD2
cdr3_nt: TGCGCCAGCAGCGAGGTCTCGGAGACAACTAACGAAAAACTGTTTTTT; cdr3_aa: CASSEVSETTNEKLFF; v_call: TRBV5-1; clone_size: -; j_call: TRBJ1-4; d_call: -
cdr3_nt: TGTGCCAGCAGCTCGAGCTCGGGACTAGCGGATAATGAGCAGTTCTTC; cdr3_aa: CASSSSSGLADNEQFF; v_call: TRBV7-9; clone_size: -; j_call: TRBJ2-1; d_call: TRBD2
cdr3_nt: TGTGCCAGTAGTCAACCATCGGACAGATACGAGCAGTACTTC; cdr3_aa: CASSQPSDRYEQYF; v_call: TRBV19; clone_size: -; j_call: TRBJ2-7; d_call: -
cdr3_nt: TGTGCCAGCAGCCCCTGGGACAGGGGGCCCCTCCACTTT; cdr3_aa: CASSPWDRGPLHF; v_call: TRBV9; clone_size: -; j_call: TRBJ1-6; d_call: TRBD1
cdr3_nt: TGTGCCAGCAGCTTGGGACAGGGGGCGGCGGGCTACACCTTC; cdr3_aa: CASSLGQGAAGYTF; v_call: TRBV7-9; clone_size: -; j_call: TRBJ1-2; d_call: TRBD1
cdr3_nt: TGTGCCAGCAGTCCAGACAGGGGGTACGGGTCCTACGAGCAGTACTTC; cdr3_aa: CASSPDRGYGSYEQYF; v_call: TRBV27; clone_size: -; j_call: TRBJ2-7; d_call: TRBD1
cdr3_nt: TGTGCCAGCAGTCCCCGCGAATCGGGGCTCTACGAGCAGTACTTC; cdr3_aa: CASSPRESGLYEQYF; v_call: TRBV5-5; clone_size: few; j_call: TRBJ2-7; d_call: -
cdr3_nt: TGCAGTGCCGACCGTCATGAGCAGTTCTTC; cdr3_aa: CSADRHEQFF; v_call: TRBV20-1; clone_size: -; j_call: TRBJ2-1; d_call: -
cdr3_nt: TGTGCCAGCAGCTCTATGGACAGGGAAGACGAGACCCAGTACTTC; cdr3_aa: CASSSMDREDETQYF; v_call: TRBV28; clone_size: -; j_call: TRBJ2-5; d_call: TRBD1
cdr3_nt: TGTGCCACCAGTGATTTAAAGGGGACTGAAGCTTTCTTT; cdr3_aa: CATSDLKGTEAFF; v_call: TRBV24-1; clone_size: few; j_call: TRBJ1-1; d_call: -
cdr3_nt: TGCAGTGCACTAAGGACGGGTGTTTCCCAAGAGACCCAGTACTTC; cdr3_aa: CSALRTGVSQETQYF; v_call: TRBV20-1; clone_size: many; j_call: TRBJ2-5; d_call: -
cdr3_nt: TGTGCCAGCAGCACGTTCAGGGTCGGGGAGCAGTACTTC; cdr3_aa: CASSTFRVGEQYF; v_call: TRBV28; clone_size: few; j_call: TRBJ2-5; d_call: -
cdr3_nt: TGCAGCGGTGGGTCCGGGACAGGGGTTAGCACAGATACGCAGTATTTT; cdr3_aa: CSGGSGTGVSTDTQYF; v_call: TRBV29-1; clone_size: -; j_call: TRBJ2-3; d_call: TRBD1
cdr3_nt: TGCAGTGCTCCCCCGGGGGGACGTACTAACTCCTACAATGAGCAGTTCTTC; cdr3_aa: CSAPPGGRTNSYNEQFF; v_call: TRBV20-1; clone_size: many; j_call: TRBJ2-1; d_call: TRBD2
cdr3_nt: TGTGCCAGCAGCCCCTGGGACCTTGGGAGGGAAAAACTGTTTTTT; cdr3_aa: CASSPWDLGREKLFF; v_call: TRBV9; clone_size: -; j_call: TRBJ1-4; d_call: -
cdr3_nt: TGCAGTGCTAGCCCTACTAGCGGGGGGTTGGGAGAGACCCAGTACTTC; cdr3_aa: CSASPTSGGLGETQYF; v_call: TRBV20-1; clone_size: few; j_call: TRBJ2-5; d_call: TRBD2